The 23 T cell receptor beta chains listed next were all sequenced from one sample in a study of OX40 agonist ivuxolimab in advanced cancers. Assay used: immunoSEQ multiplex PCR; TCRdb lists only in-frame clones, some missing. In the table there are approximately 70,000 clones, more than 70% of which are singletons. Sequencing was performed on CD4+ or CD8+ T cells sorted from blood, taken in a trial of the OX40 agonist ivuxolimab. Receptor source: an adult with an advanced solid tumor such as melanoma, head and neck, liver or kidney cancer.

V is TRBV6-1 and J is TRBJ1-5; no definite D call. Germline V gene data show CDR1 as MNHNS and CDR2 as SASEGT. The V and J ends lost 5 bases and 0 bases respectively, with 8 bases between them. The CDR3 has 14 amino acids. This chain's CDR3 is CASSRSFSNQPQHF. Written as DNA, the CDR3 is TGTGCCAGCAGTAGATCTTTTAGCAATCAGCCCCAGCATTTT.

This clone was observed a single time. This sequence joins TRBV10-3 and TRBJ1-4; D is perhaps TRBD1 (6 bases). Germline CDR1 is ENHRY and CDR2 is SYGVKD. The length of the CDR3 is 12 residues. Trimming removed 11 bases at V and 3 bases at J, with 10 bases between. The CDR3 reads CASGTPNEKLFF. For the CDR3, the DNA is TGTGCCTCCGGGACACCTAATGAAAAACTGTTTTTT.

V usage is TRBV15 and J usage is TRBJ1-5, with a weak D call TRBD1 (5 bases). The length of the CDR3 is 14 residues. Germline CDR1 LNHNV, CDR2 YYDKDF (reference sequence). V was shortened by 4 bases and J by 0 bases, with 7 bases between the two germline ends. CDR3 nucleotide sequence: TGTGCCACCAGCACAGGGAGTAGCAATCAGCCCCAGCATTTT. Protein: CATSTGSSNQPQHF.

In the case of this clone: The junction and the germline gene differ at one end; a read error may be behind it. V is TRBV7-7 and J is TRBJ1-1; D is undetermined. The length of the CDR3 is 13 residues. CDR1 is SSHAT, CDR2 FNYEAQ, per germline (reference sequence). CDR3 DNA sequence: TGTGCTAGCAGCCCGGTTATGAACACTGAAGCTTTCTTT. Translation gives CASSPVMNTEAFF.

V is TRBV2 and J is TRBJ1-3; 7 bases map to TRBD1. This CDR3 contains 14 residues. Germline V gene lookup returns CDR1 SNHLY and CDR2 FYNNEI. The ends lost 6 bases at V and 1 base at J; junction bases unmatched: 3. This chain's CDR3 is CASRTGFSGNTIYF. The DNA for the CDR3 is TGTGCCAGCAGGACAGGGTTTTCTGGAAACACCATATATTTT.

This clone was seen once. The rearrangement uses TRBV7-9 and TRBJ2-1; TRBD2 matches at 12 bases. The V gene end was trimmed by 3 bases and the J gene end by 7 bases; junction bases not matched to a gene: 13. Germline V lookup: CDR1 SEHNR, CDR2 FQNEAQ (reference sequence). CDR3 length: 18 amino acids. Written as DNA, the CDR3 is TGTGCCAGCAGCTTCCAAGGTACGAGACTAGCGGGGGCAAATGAGCAGTTCTTC. It yields the protein CASSFQGTRLAGANEQFF.

The rearrangement uses TRBV2 and TRBJ2-1; weak D call: TRBD2 (7 bases). The germline gives CDR1 SNHLY, CDR2 FYNNEI. The CDR3 contains 16 residues. The V and J ends lost 3 bases and 1 base respectively, with 13 bases between them. CDR3 amino acids: CASSEGGGESYNEQFF. CDR3 sequence (DNA): TGTGCCAGCAGTGAGGGAGGGGGAGAATCCTACAATGAGCAGTTCTTC.

The chain combines TRBV2 with TRBJ1-6; D is unclear. Trimming took off 6 bases at V and 2 bases at J, with 8 bases between the two ends. CDR3 length equals 14 residues. Germline-derived CDR1 and CDR2 are SNHLY and FYNNEI. The CDR3 here is CASRMGTYNSPLHF. The CDR3 region has the DNA TGTGCCAGCAGAATGGGGACCTATAATTCACCCCTCCACTTT.

The rearrangement links TRBV13 to TRBJ1-4; D might be TRBD1 (5 bases). V was clipped by 0 bases and J by 8 bases, with 10 bases between them. CDR3 length: 14 residues. Germline loops: CDR1 PRHDT, CDR2 FYEKMQ (reference sequence). In DNA form, the CDR3 reads TGTGCCAGCAGCTTAGGGTCCCGGACAGAAAAACTGTTTTTT. Protein product: CASSLGSRTEKLFF.

This clone was counted a single time. This chain uses TRBV28 with TRBJ1-6; TRBD1 might be the D (5 bases). Germline V lookup: CDR1 MDHEN, CDR2 SYDVKM. Trimming stripped 1 base from V and 7 bases from J, with 14 bases between. CDR3 length: 16 amino acids. CDR3: CASSLSTGIPNSPLHF. The DNA for the CDR3 is TGTGCCAGCAGTTTATCCACAGGAATTCCGAATTCACCCCTCCACTTT. Full variable domain (rest looked up from reference TRBV28 and TRBJ1-6): DVKVTQSSRYLVKRTGEKVFLECVQDMDHENMFWYRQDPGLGLRLIYFSYDVKMKEKGDIPEGYSVSREKKERFSLILESASTNQTSMYLCASSLSTGIPNSPLHFGNGTRLTVT.

The chain combines TRBV6-1 with TRBJ1-5; D ambiguous. Germline CDR1 and CDR2: MNHNS and SASEGT. There are 13 residues in the CDR3. Deletions cut 10 bases from V and 3 bases from J, with 13 bases between. The CDR3 DNA follows: TGTGCCACCAGAGGCAGTATCAATCAGCCCCAGCATTTT. Its translation is CATRGSINQPQHF.

This chain connects TRBV2 to TRBJ2-3; TRBD1 aligns across 9 bases. V lost 3 bases, J lost 9 bases, and 4 bases stayed unmatched. CDR1 is SNHLY, CDR2 FYNNEI, per germline. This CDR3 spans 13 amino acids. In nucleotides, the CDR3 is TGTGCCAGCAGTGACGGACAGGGGTTGACGCAGTATTTT. Translation gives CASSDGQGLTQYF.

The V gene is TRBV7-9, the J gene TRBJ2-2, with 10 bases fitting TRBD2. The CDR3 is 18 residues long. Germline CDR1 and CDR2: SEHNR and FQNEAQ (reference sequence). With V trimmed by 1 base and J by 4 bases, 9 bases remained unmatched. Written as DNA, the CDR3 is TGTGCCAGCAGCTTAGGGACTAGCGGTTTGTGGCGCACCGGGGAGCTGTTTTTT. Its protein product is CASSLGTSGLWRTGELFF.

The chain couples TRBV5-1 to TRBJ2-6; no clear D. Germline V gene lookup returns CDR1 SGHRS and CDR2 YFSETQ. The germline V and J ends were trimmed by 0 bases and 2 bases, with 3 bases remaining between them. This CDR3 has 14 residues. Here the CDR3 DNA reads TGCGCCAGCAGCTTGGAAGCTGGGGCCAACGTCCTGACTTTC. It translates to CASSLEAGANVLTF.

The V and J genes are TRBV6-1 and TRBJ2-1, with unresolved D. CDR3 length: 12 amino acids. CDR1 MNHNS and CDR2 SASEGT come from the germline V gene. V was pared by 4 bases and J by 8 bases, with 9 bases between. The CDR3 DNA sequence: TGTGCCAGCAGTGCCCACTCCCATGAGCAGTTCTTC. It translates to CASSAHSHEQFF.

This clone appeared a single time. The genes are TRBV11-3 and TRBJ1-1; no clear D gene. V was cut by 1 base and J by 2 bases, with 11 bases left in between. This CDR3 contains 15 residues. From germline, CDR1 is SGHNT and CDR2 YENEEA. Written as DNA, the CDR3 is TGTGCCAGCAGCTTAGGAGGGCAGGCCAACACTGAAGCTTTCTTT. Protein product: CASSLGGQANTEAFF.

The chain has TRBV6-5 and TRBJ2-2; TRBD1 is a possible D gene (5 bases). Germline CDR1 MNHEY, CDR2 SVGAGI. V was clipped by 7 bases and J by 5 bases, with 17 bases between them. The CDR3 is made up of 15 amino acids. CDR3 loop: CASTPRTQGTGELFF. The CDR3 bases are TGTGCCAGCACCCCCCGGACCCAGGGAACCGGGGAGCTGTTTTTT.

The gene calls are TRBV28 and TRBJ2-1; 7 bases align to TRBD1. CDR3 length equals 15 residues. V was pared by 7 bases and J by 0 bases, with 6 bases of the junction left unmatched. The V gene's germline CDR1 is MDHEN and CDR2 SYDVKM. The chain's CDR3 is CASNRGSSSYNEQFF. CDR3 DNA: TGTGCCAGCAACAGGGGCTCAAGCTCCTACAATGAGCAGTTCTTC.

The CDR3 nucleotides are TGTGCCAGCAGAGACAAGCGAGGGACCGGGGAGCTGTTTTTT. It translates to CASRDKRGTGELFF. The chain employs TRBV2 and TRBJ2-2; possible D gene TRBD2, 5 bases. The germline V gene has CDR1 SNHLY and CDR2 FYNNEI. The V end lost 6 bases, the J end lost 5 bases, and 13 bases lay between the germline ends. This CDR3 has 14 residues.

This chain links TRBV19 with TRBJ1-5; D unclear. The CDR3 runs to 14 residues. Germline V CDR1 and CDR2: LNHDA, SQIVND (reference sequence). Between the trimmed V and J ends, which lost 1 base and 1 base, there was a span of 5 bases. CDR3 coding DNA: TGTGCCAGTAGTATAGGCATAAGCAATCAGCCCCAGCATTTT. Translated, it gives CASSIGISNQPQHF.

The gene calls are TRBV4-1 and TRBJ2-7; D assignment may be TRBD1 or TRBD2 (5 bases each). This CDR3 has 17 residues. Trimming took 3 bases from V and 1 from J, leaving 19 bases between them. Germline CDR1 reads MGHRA; CDR2 reads YSYEKL. The CDR3 sequence is CASSHQLHGDRSYEQYF. Here the CDR3 DNA reads TGCGCCAGCAGCCACCAGCTTCACGGGGACCGATCCTACGAGCAGTACTTC.

This chain joins TRBV2 and TRBJ2-5; 9 bases align to TRBD1. Trimming took 6 bases from V and 5 from J; bases not matched to a gene: 10. This CDR3 region has 15 residues. Germline loops: CDR1 SNHLY, CDR2 FYNNEI. The DNA for the CDR3 is TGTGCCAGCAGGGATACAGGGGGCCCGGGGGAGACCCAGTACTTC. Translation: CASRDTGGPGETQYF. Complete variable domain (other parts from reference TRBV2 and TRBJ2-5): EPEVTQTPSHQVTQMGQEVILRCVPISNHLYFYWYRQILGQKVEFLVSFYNNEISEKSEIFDDQFSVERPDGSNFTLKIRSTKLEDSAMYFCASRDTGGPGETQYFGPGTRLLVL.

The V gene is TRBV29-1, the J gene TRBJ1-2; D not certain. The CDR3 length is 12 residues. V lost 3 bases and J lost 4, with 9 bases in between. Germline values: CDR1 SQVTM, CDR2 ANQGSEA. CDR3 region: CSVEAHRYGYTF. DNA for the CDR3: TGCAGCGTTGAGGCTCATCGCTATGGCTACACCTTC.